A single count supports the clone carrying this T cell receptor (beta chain). This entry is derived from a study of cytomegalovirus exposure and HLA in healthy donors. The CDR3 contains 19 residues. The trim removed 4 bases at V and 0 bases at J, leaving 12 bases unmatched. The V gene's germline CDR1 is SGHRS and CDR2 YFSETQ. Researchers ran the PCR with 60 Vbeta and 13 Jbeta primers. Sequencing was performed with immunoSEQ multiplex PCR; in TCRdb, only in-frame clones are kept and a portion is missing. The sample gives roughly 170,000 clones, about 79% of which show up once; 1% to 1.5% is in the top ten.

Sequencing was done on a sample of PBMCs. This receptor was identified in a girl aged 2 to 10 in good health and CMV-seropositive. The chain uses TRBV5-1 and TRBJ2-6, with 8 bases aligning to TRBD1. The CDR3 coding sequence is TGCGCCAGCAGCCCGAGACCCGGGACAGGAACCTCTGGGGCCAACGTCCTGACTTTC. It codes for CASSPRPGTGTSGANVLTF.